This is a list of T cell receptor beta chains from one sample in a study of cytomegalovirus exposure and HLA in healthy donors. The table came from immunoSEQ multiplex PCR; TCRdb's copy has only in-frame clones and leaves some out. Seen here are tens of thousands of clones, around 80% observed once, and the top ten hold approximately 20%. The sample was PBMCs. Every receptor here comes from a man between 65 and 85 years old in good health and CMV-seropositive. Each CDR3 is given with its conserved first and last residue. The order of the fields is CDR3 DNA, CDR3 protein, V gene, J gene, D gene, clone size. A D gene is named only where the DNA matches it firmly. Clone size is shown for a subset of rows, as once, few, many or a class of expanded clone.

CDR3nt: TGTGCCAGCAGCTTTTTGGTACAGGCCGGCGAGCAGTACTTC
CDR3aa: CASSFLVQAGEQYF
v_gene: TRBV7-8
j_gene: TRBJ2-7
d_gene: NA
abundance: NA

CDR3nt: TGTGCCAGCAGCTCCCCCAAAGGGAGAGGCACAGATACGCAGTATTTT
CDR3aa: CASSSPKGRGTDTQYF
v_gene: TRBV13
j_gene: TRBJ2-3
d_gene: NA
abundance: NA

CDR3nt: TGTGCCAGCAGCCCGAGGAACACAGATACGCAGTATTTT
CDR3aa: CASSPRNTDTQYF
v_gene: TRBV5-4
j_gene: TRBJ2-3
d_gene: NA
abundance: once

CDR3nt: TGTGCCAGCAGCTTAACGGAGGGGGCTCGGGGCTACACCTTC
CDR3aa: CASSLTEGARGYTF
v_gene: TRBV7-9
j_gene: TRBJ1-2
d_gene: TRBD1
abundance: NA

CDR3nt: TGTGCCAGCATTCCCCGGGTAATGAACACTGAAGCTTTCTTT
CDR3aa: CASIPRVMNTEAFF
v_gene: TRBV2
j_gene: TRBJ1-1
d_gene: NA
abundance: once

CDR3nt: TGTGCCAGCGCCTCAGGCGAAAATCAGCCCCAGCATTTT
CDR3aa: CASASGENQPQHF
v_gene: TRBV18
j_gene: TRBJ1-5
d_gene: NA
abundance: NA

CDR3nt: TGTGCCAGCAGTATCCCTACCGAGCAGTACTTC
CDR3aa: CASSIPTEQYF
v_gene: TRBV27
j_gene: TRBJ2-7
d_gene: NA
abundance: NA

CDR3nt: TGTGCCAGCAGCCGACCGACAGATCCCAGCTATGGCTACACCTTC
CDR3aa: CASSRPTDPSYGYTF
v_gene: TRBV7-9
j_gene: TRBJ1-2
d_gene: NA
abundance: NA

CDR3nt: TGTGCCAGCAGTGTCCGGGGGGCGACTTTCTTT
CDR3aa: CASSVRGATFF
v_gene: TRBV2
j_gene: TRBJ1-1
d_gene: NA
abundance: once

CDR3nt: TGTGCCAGCAGCTTCGGTCACTACAATGAGCAGTTCTTC
CDR3aa: CASSFGHYNEQFF
v_gene: TRBV7-9
j_gene: TRBJ2-1
d_gene: NA
abundance: few

CDR3nt: TGTGCCAGCAGCCTCCCGGGACTAGCTTACGAGCAGTACTTC
CDR3aa: CASSLPGLAYEQYF
v_gene: TRBV2
j_gene: TRBJ2-7
d_gene: TRBD2
abundance: NA

CDR3nt: TGTGCCGTCTGGGGGGGACAGGGTGGGTACACTGAAGCTTTCTTT
CDR3aa: CAVWGGQGGYTEAFF
v_gene: TRBV28
j_gene: TRBJ1-1
d_gene: TRBD1
abundance: NA

CDR3nt: TGTGCCAGCAGCCAACAGGGGGGGGGCCACACCGGGGAGCTGTTTTTT
CDR3aa: CASSQQGGGHTGELFF
v_gene: TRBV7-2
j_gene: TRBJ2-2
d_gene: NA
abundance: NA

CDR3nt: TGTGCCAGCAGTAAACAGGTGGTGCAGTTCTTC
CDR3aa: CASSKQVVQFF
v_gene: TRBV6-6
j_gene: TRBJ2-1
d_gene: NA
abundance: NA

CDR3nt: TGTGCCAGCAGCTTAAGCGGGGAGCCTGGGGCCAACGTCCTGACTTTC
CDR3aa: CASSLSGEPGANVLTF
v_gene: TRBV7-3
j_gene: TRBJ2-6
d_gene: NA
abundance: few

CDR3nt: TGTGCCAGCAGTTCGCAGGGATATGGCTACACCTTC
CDR3aa: CASSSQGYGYTF
v_gene: TRBV6-5
j_gene: TRBJ1-2
d_gene: NA
abundance: NA

CDR3nt: TGTGCCAGCAGCTTGCGAAGGGGCCAAGAGACCCAGTACTTC
CDR3aa: CASSLRRGQETQYF
v_gene: TRBV5-6
j_gene: TRBJ2-5
d_gene: NA
abundance: NA

CDR3nt: TGTGCCAGCAGGCAACTAGCGGGGGGCTACAATGAGCAGTTCTTC
CDR3aa: CASRQLAGGYNEQFF
v_gene: TRBV2
j_gene: TRBJ2-1
d_gene: TRBD2
abundance: NA

CDR3nt: TGTGCCAGCAGCGTAGAGGGGTCCGGGGAGCTGTTTTTT
CDR3aa: CASSVEGSGELFF
v_gene: TRBV9
j_gene: TRBJ2-2
d_gene: NA
abundance: NA

CDR3nt: TGTGCCAGCAGTGTCTATAGCAATCAGCCCCAGCATTTT
CDR3aa: CASSVYSNQPQHF
v_gene: TRBV28
j_gene: TRBJ1-5
d_gene: NA
abundance: NA

CDR3nt: TGTGCCAGCAGCGCAGACTCCACAGATACGCAGTATTTT
CDR3aa: CASSADSTDTQYF
v_gene: TRBV7-2
j_gene: TRBJ2-3
d_gene: NA
abundance: NA

CDR3nt: TGTGCCAGCAGAAAAGTTGTGTCAACGGAGACGAACACTGAAGCTTTCTTT
CDR3aa: CASRKVVSTETNTEAFF
v_gene: TRBV2
j_gene: TRBJ1-1
d_gene: NA
abundance: few

CDR3nt: TGTGCCAGCAGGGGGCAACCGAACACTGAAGCTTTCTTT
CDR3aa: CASRGQPNTEAFF
v_gene: TRBV7-3
j_gene: TRBJ1-1
d_gene: NA
abundance: NA

CDR3nt: TGTGCCAGCAGTCTTTCAGGCGTCCAAGAGACCCAGTACTTC
CDR3aa: CASSLSGVQETQYF
v_gene: TRBV2
j_gene: TRBJ2-5
d_gene: NA
abundance: few

CDR3nt: TGTGCCAGCAGCTCCGGACTAGGGGATGGGTACAATGAGCAGTTCTTC
CDR3aa: CASSSGLGDGYNEQFF
v_gene: TRBV11-3
j_gene: TRBJ2-1
d_gene: TRBD2
abundance: NA

CDR3nt: TGTGCCAGCAGCGTCAGCGGGGGGTCATACAATGAGCAGTTCTTC
CDR3aa: CASSVSGGSYNEQFF
v_gene: TRBV9
j_gene: TRBJ2-1
d_gene: TRBD2
abundance: NA

CDR3nt: TGTGCCATCAGTGAAACCCAGGGGGCGGGGGTCACTGAAGCTTTCTTT
CDR3aa: CAISETQGAGVTEAFF
v_gene: TRBV10-3
j_gene: TRBJ1-1
d_gene: TRBD1
abundance: NA

CDR3nt: TGCGCCAGCAGCCAAGAACTAGCGGGGGTGTACGAGCAGTACTTC
CDR3aa: CASSQELAGVYEQYF
v_gene: TRBV4-1
j_gene: TRBJ2-7
d_gene: TRBD2
abundance: NA

CDR3nt: TGCGCCAGCAGCCCCGGACAGGGCGGCACAGATACGCAGTATTTT
CDR3aa: CASSPGQGGTDTQYF
v_gene: TRBV5-1
j_gene: TRBJ2-3
d_gene: TRBD1
abundance: NA

CDR3nt: TGTGCCATCAGTGAGTCGGAACGGGACTCCACAGATACGCAGTATTTT
CDR3aa: CAISESERDSTDTQYF
v_gene: TRBV10-3
j_gene: TRBJ2-3
d_gene: NA
abundance: NA

CDR3nt: TGTGCCAGCAGCTTTGTGGGGCAAACTGAAGCTTTCTTT
CDR3aa: CASSFVGQTEAFF
v_gene: TRBV5-4
j_gene: TRBJ1-1
d_gene: NA
abundance: NA

CDR3nt: TGTGCCAGCAGCTTACGGGCGGGGAGCAATGAGCAGTTCTTC
CDR3aa: CASSLRAGSNEQFF
v_gene: TRBV11-2
j_gene: TRBJ2-1
d_gene: NA
abundance: NA

CDR3nt: TGTGCCAGCAGCAGGGGATTTCAAGAGACCCAGTACTTC
CDR3aa: CASSRGFQETQYF
v_gene: TRBV7-2
j_gene: TRBJ2-5
d_gene: NA
abundance: NA

CDR3nt: TGTGCCAGCAGCACTTCAGGCCTCACCGGGGAGCTGTTTTTT
CDR3aa: CASSTSGLTGELFF
v_gene: TRBV11-2
j_gene: TRBJ2-2
d_gene: NA
abundance: NA

CDR3nt: TGTGCCAGCAGACGGCAGGGGGGAACCTACGAGCAGTACTTC
CDR3aa: CASRRQGGTYEQYF
v_gene: TRBV14
j_gene: TRBJ2-7
d_gene: NA
abundance: NA

CDR3nt: TGTGCCAGCAGCCGGACAGGCCTGAATCAGCCCCAGCATTTT
CDR3aa: CASSRTGLNQPQHF
v_gene: TRBV5-6
j_gene: TRBJ1-5
d_gene: TRBD1
abundance: NA

CDR3nt: TGTGCCAGCAGTTACAACAGGGTAGGGTCCTACGAGCAGTACTTC
CDR3aa: CASSYNRVGSYEQYF
v_gene: TRBV6-6
j_gene: TRBJ2-7
d_gene: NA
abundance: NA

CDR3nt: TGTGCCAGCAGTTTCGGGACACCCTCCTACGAGCAGTACTTC
CDR3aa: CASSFGTPSYEQYF
v_gene: TRBV28
j_gene: TRBJ2-7
d_gene: NA
abundance: NA

CDR3nt: TGCGCCAGCGGTTCCGGGGAGGGCACTGAAGCTTTCTTT
CDR3aa: CASGSGEGTEAFF
v_gene: TRBV5-1
j_gene: TRBJ1-1
d_gene: NA
abundance: NA

CDR3nt: TGCGCCAGCAGCTTGGTTTTCACGGAGGGGGAGCTGTTTTTT
CDR3aa: CASSLVFTEGELFF
v_gene: TRBV5-1
j_gene: TRBJ2-2
d_gene: NA
abundance: once

CDR3nt: TGTGCCAGCAGCTTAGGCGGGGAAGAGACCCAGTACTTC
CDR3aa: CASSLGGEETQYF
v_gene: TRBV11-2
j_gene: TRBJ2-5
d_gene: NA
abundance: NA

CDR3nt: TGTGCCAGCGGGACCGGGGCGGGGGGCTACAATGAGCAGTTCTTC
CDR3aa: CASGTGAGGYNEQFF
v_gene: TRBV2
j_gene: TRBJ2-1
d_gene: TRBD2
abundance: NA

CDR3nt: TGCGCCAGCAAGGGACTAGCGGGTACAGATACGCAGTATTTT
CDR3aa: CASKGLAGTDTQYF
v_gene: TRBV5-1
j_gene: TRBJ2-3
d_gene: TRBD2
abundance: NA

CDR3nt: TGTGCAAGTCGCCCCCCCGGGGTGCGGGAGACCCAGTACTTC
CDR3aa: CASRPPGVRETQYF
v_gene: TRBV12-2
j_gene: TRBJ2-5
d_gene: NA
abundance: once

CDR3nt: TGTGCCAGCAGCGCTCAGGGGGCGGATTACAATGAGCAGTTCTTC
CDR3aa: CASSAQGADYNEQFF
v_gene: TRBV6-4
j_gene: TRBJ2-1
d_gene: TRBD1
abundance: NA

CDR3nt: TGTGCCAGCAGCTCGGGACTAGCGGGAGCTGGGGCCAACGTCCTGACTTTC
CDR3aa: CASSSGLAGAGANVLTF
v_gene: TRBV9
j_gene: TRBJ2-6
d_gene: TRBD2
abundance: once

CDR3nt: TGTGCCAGCAGCTTAGTACTAGCGGGAGTCAATGAGCAGTTCTTC
CDR3aa: CASSLVLAGVNEQFF
v_gene: TRBV11-2
j_gene: TRBJ2-1
d_gene: TRBD2
abundance: NA

CDR3nt: TGTGCCAGCAGTACACAGGGTCACTCTGGGGCCAACGTCCTGACTTTC
CDR3aa: CASSTQGHSGANVLTF
v_gene: TRBV28
j_gene: TRBJ2-6
d_gene: NA
abundance: NA